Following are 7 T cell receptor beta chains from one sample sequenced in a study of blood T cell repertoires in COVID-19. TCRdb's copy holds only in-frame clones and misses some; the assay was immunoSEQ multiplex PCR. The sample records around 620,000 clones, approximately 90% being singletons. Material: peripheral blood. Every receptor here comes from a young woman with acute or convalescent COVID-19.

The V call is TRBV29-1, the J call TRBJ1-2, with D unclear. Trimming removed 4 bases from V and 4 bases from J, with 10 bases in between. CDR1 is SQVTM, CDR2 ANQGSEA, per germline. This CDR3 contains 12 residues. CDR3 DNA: TGCAGCGTTGGAGCAGGCCCCTATGGCTACACCTTC. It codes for CSVGAGPYGYTF.

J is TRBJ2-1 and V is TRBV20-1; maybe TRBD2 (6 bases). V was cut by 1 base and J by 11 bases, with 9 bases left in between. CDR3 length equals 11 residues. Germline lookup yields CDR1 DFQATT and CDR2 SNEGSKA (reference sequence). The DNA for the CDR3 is TGCAGTGCTAGAGGCGGGACGAAGCAGTTCTTC. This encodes CSARGGTKQFF.

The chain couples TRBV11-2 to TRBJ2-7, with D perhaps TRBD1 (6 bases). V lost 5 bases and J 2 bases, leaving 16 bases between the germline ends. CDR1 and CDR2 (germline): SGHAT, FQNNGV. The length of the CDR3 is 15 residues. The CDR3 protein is CASSQLTGLTYEQYF. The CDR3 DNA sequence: TGTGCCAGCAGCCAATTGACAGGACTTACCTACGAGCAGTACTTC.

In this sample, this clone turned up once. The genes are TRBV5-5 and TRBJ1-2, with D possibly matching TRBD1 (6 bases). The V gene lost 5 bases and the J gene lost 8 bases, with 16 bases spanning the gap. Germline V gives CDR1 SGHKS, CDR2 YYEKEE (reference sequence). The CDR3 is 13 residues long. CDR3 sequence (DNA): TGTGCCAGCAGGGGGGCGGTCTCAGACGGCTACACCTTC. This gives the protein CASRGAVSDGYTF.

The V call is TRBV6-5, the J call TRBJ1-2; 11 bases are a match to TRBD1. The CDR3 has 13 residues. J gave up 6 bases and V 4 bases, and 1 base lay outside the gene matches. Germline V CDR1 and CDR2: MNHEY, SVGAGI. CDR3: CASSWTGGHGYTF. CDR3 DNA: TGTGCCAGCAGTTGGACAGGGGGCCATGGCTACACCTTC.

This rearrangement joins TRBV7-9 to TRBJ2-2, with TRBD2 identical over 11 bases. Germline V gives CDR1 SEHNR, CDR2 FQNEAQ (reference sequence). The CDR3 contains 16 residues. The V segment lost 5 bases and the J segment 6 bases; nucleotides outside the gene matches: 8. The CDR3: CASSNLAGGFSGELFF. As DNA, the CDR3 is TGTGCCAGCAGCAACCTAGCGGGGGGTTTTTCCGGGGAGCTGTTTTTT.

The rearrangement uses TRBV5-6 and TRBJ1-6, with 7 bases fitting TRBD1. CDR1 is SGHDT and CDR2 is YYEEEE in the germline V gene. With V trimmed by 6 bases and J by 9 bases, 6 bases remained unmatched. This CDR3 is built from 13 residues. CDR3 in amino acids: CASKGGATSPLHF. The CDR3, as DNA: TGTGCCAGCAAAGGGGGCGCGACTTCACCCCTCCACTTT.